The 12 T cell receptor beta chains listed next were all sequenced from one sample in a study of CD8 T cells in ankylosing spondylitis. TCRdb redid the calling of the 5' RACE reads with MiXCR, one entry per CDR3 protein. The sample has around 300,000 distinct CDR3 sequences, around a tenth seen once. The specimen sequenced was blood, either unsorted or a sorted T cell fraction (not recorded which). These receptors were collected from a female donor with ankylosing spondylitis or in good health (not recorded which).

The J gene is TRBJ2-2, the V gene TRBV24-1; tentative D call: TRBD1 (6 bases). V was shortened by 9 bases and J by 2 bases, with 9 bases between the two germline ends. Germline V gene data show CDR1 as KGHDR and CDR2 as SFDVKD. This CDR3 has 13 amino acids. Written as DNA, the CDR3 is TGTGCCACCCGGGACATCAACACCGGGGAGCTGTTTTTT. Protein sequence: CATRDINTGELFF.

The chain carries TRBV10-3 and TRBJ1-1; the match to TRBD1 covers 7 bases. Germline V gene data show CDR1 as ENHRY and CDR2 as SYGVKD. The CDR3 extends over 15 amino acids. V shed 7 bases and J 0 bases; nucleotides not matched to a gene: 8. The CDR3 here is CAIKGTAGMNTEAFF. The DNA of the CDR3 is TGTGCCATCAAGGGGACAGCAGGTATGAACACTGAAGCTTTCTTT.

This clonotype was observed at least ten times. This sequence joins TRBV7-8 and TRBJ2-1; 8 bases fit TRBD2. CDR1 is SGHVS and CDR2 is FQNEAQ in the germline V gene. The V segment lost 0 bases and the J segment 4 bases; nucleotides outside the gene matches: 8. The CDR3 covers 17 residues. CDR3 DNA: TGTGCCAGCAGCTTAGCGGCGGGGGGATTAGTATACAATGAGCAGTTCTTC. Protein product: CASSLAAGGLVYNEQFF. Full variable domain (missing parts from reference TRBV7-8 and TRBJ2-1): GAGVSQSPRYKVAKRGQDVALRCDPISGHVSLFWYQQALGQGPEFLTYFQNEAQLDKSGLPSDRFFAERPEGSVSTLKIQRTQQEDSAVYLCASSLAAGGLVYNEQFFGPGTRLTVL.

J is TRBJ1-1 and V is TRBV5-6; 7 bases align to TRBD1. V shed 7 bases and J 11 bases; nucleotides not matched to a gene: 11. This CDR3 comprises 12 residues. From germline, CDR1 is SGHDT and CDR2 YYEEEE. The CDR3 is CASRGGGSRAFF. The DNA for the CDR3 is TGTGCCAGCCGAGGGGGCGGGAGCCGGGCTTTCTTT.

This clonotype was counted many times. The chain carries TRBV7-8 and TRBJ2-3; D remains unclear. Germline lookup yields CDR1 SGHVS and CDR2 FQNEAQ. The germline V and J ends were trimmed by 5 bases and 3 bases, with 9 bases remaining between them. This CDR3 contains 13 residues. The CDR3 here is CASSASWTDTQYF. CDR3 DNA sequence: TGTGCCAGCAGCGCCAGTTGGACAGATACGCAGTATTTT.

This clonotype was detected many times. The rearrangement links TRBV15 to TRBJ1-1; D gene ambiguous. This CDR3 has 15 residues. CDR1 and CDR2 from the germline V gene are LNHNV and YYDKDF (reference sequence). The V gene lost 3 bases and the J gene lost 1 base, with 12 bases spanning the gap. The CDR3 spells CATSSSVSRNTEAFF. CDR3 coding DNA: TGTGCCACCAGCAGTTCGGTCTCCCGGAACACTGAAGCTTTCTTT.

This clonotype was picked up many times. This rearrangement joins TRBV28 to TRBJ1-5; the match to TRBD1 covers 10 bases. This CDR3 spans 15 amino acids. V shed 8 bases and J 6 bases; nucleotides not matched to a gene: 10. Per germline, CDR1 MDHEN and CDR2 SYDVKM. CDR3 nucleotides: TGTGCCAGCTGGGGACAGGGGAAAACGGGTCAGCCCCAGCATTTT. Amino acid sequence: CASWGQGKTGQPQHF.

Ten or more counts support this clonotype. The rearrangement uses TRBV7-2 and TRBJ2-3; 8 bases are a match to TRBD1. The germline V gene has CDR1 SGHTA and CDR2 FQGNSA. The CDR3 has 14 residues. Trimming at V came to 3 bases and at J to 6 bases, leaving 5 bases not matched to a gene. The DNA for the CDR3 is TGTGCCAGCAGCTTCCGGACAGGGTGGGATACGCAGTATTTT. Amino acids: CASSFRTGWDTQYF.

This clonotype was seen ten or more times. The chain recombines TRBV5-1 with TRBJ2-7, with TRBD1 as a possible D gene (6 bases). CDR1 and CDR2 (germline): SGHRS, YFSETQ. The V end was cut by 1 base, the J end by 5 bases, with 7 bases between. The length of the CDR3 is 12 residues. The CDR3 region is CASSLNRDEQYF. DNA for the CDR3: TGCGCCAGCAGCTTGAACAGGGACGAGCAGTACTTC.

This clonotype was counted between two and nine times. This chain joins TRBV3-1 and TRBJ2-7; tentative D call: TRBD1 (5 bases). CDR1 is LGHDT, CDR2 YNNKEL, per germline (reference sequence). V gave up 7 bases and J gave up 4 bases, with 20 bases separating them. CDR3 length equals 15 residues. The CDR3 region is CASTPRAGVRYEQYF. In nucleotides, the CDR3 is TGTGCCAGCACCCCCAGGGCTGGGGTCCGATACGAGCAGTACTTC.

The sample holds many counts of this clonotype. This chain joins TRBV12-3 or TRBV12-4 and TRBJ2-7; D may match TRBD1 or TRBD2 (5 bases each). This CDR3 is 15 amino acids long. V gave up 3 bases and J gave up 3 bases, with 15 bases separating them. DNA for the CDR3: TGTGCCAGCAGTTTGGGGGATCCGCGCTACTACGAGCAGTACTTC. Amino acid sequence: CASSLGDPRYYEQYF.

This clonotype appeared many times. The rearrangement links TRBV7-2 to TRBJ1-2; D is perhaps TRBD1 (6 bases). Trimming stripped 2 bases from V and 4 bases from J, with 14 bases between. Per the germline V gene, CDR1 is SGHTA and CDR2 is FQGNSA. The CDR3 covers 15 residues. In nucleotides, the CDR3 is TGTGCCAGCAGCTTAAACTCAGGGGCCGGCTATGGCTACACCTTC. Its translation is CASSLNSGAGYGYTF.